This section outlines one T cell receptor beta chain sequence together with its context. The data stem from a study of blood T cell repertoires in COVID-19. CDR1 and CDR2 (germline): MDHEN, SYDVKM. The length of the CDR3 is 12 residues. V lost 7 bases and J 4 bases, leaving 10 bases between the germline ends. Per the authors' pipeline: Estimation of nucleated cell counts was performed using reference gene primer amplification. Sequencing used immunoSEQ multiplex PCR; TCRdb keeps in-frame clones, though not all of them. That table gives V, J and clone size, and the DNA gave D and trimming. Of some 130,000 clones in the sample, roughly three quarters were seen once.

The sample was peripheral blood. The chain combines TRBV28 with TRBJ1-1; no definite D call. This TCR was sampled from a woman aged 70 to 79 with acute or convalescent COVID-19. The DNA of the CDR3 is TGTGCCAGCACTTCGGGGTCCACTGAAGCTTTCTTT. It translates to CASTSGSTEAFF. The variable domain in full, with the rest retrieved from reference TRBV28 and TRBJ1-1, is DVKVTQSSRYLVKRTGEKVFLECVQDMDHENMFWYRQDPGLGLRLIYFSYDVKMKEKGDIPEGYSVSREKKERFSLILESASTNQTSMYLCASTSGSTEAFFGQGTRLTVV.